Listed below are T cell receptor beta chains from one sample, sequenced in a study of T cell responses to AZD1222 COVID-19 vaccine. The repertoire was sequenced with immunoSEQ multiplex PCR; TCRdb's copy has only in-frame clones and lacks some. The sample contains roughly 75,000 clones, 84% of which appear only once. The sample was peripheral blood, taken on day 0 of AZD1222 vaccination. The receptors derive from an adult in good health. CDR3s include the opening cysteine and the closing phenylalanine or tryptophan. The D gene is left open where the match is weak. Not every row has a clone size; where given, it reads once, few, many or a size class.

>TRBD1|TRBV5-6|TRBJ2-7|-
CASRFGTGGYEQYF
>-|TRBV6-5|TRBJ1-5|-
CASSQQGGRQPQHF
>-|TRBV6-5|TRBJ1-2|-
CASSYSIYSHRDGYTF
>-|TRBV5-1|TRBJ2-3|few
CASSFPGEDTQYF
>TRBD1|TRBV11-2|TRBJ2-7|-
CASSLVGQGAEQYF
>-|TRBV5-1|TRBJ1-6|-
CASSSGSSSYNSPLHF
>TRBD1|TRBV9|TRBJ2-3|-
CASSVALGTGSTQYF
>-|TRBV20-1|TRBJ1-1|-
CSATYNTEAFF
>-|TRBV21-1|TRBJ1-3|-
CASSSRMRRRDSSGNTIYF
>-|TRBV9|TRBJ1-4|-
CASSVSGNRVDEKLFF
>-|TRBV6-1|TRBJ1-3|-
CASSPHIGTNTIYF
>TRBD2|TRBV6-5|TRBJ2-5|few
CASSALLAAETQYF